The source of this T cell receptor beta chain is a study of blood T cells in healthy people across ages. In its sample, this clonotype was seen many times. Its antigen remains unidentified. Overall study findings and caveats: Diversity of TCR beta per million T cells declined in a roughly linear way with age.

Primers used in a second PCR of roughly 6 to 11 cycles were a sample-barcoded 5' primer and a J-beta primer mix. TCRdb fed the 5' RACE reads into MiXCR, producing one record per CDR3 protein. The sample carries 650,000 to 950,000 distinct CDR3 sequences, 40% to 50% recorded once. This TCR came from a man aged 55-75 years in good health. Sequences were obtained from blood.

As DNA, the CDR3 is TGTGCCAGCAGCCCCGGGGTCCGATCCTACGAGCAGTACTTC. It is translated as CASSPGVRSYEQYF. The J gene is TRBJ2-7, the V gene TRBV2; perhaps TRBD2 as D (5 bases). Deletions cut 6 bases from V and 1 base from J, with 13 bases between. This CDR3 region has 14 residues. From germline, CDR1 is SNHLY and CDR2 FYNNEI.